These 21 T cell receptor beta chains were sequenced from one sample in a study of cytomegalovirus exposure and HLA in healthy donors. The PCR made use of 60 Vbeta and 13 Jbeta primers. The repertoire was sequenced with immunoSEQ multiplex PCR; TCRdb's copy has only in-frame clones and lacks some. The table has 60,000 to 75,000 clones, 65% to 85% seen once. The sequenced sample was PBMCs. Receptors originate from a young woman in good health and CMV-seronegative.

V gene TRBV7-2 combines with J gene TRBJ1-6, with D tentatively TRBD1 (6 bases). The V gene's germline CDR1 is SGHTA and CDR2 FQGNSA. The V end was cut by 3 bases, the J end by 7 bases, with 16 bases between. CDR3 length equals 16 residues. Here the CDR3 reads CASSLNSPGDNSPLHF. For the CDR3, the DNA is TGTGCCAGCAGCTTGAATTCGCCAGGGGACAATTCACCCCTCCACTTT.

The count of this clone is one. The J gene is TRBJ2-1, the V gene TRBV4-1; the match to TRBD1 covers 8 bases. Germline lookup yields CDR1 MGHRA and CDR2 YSYEKL. V shed 1 base and J 4 bases; nucleotides not matched to a gene: 3. The CDR3 sequence is 15 residues long. CDR3 bases: TGCGCCAGCAGCCAAGCAGGGGGCGAGTACAATGAGCAGTTCTTC. Amino acid sequence: CASSQAGGEYNEQFF.

The genes are TRBV27 and TRBJ1-2; D is undetermined. The CDR3 spans 15 residues. Deletions cut 5 bases from V and 0 bases from J, with 13 bases between. Germline loops: CDR1 MNHEY, CDR2 SMNVEV (reference sequence). CDR3 in amino acids: CASSLTMWSNYGYTF. The CDR3 coding sequence is TGTGCCAGCAGTCTGACTATGTGGTCTAACTATGGCTACACCTTC.

The rearrangement links TRBV18 to TRBJ2-7; D might be TRBD1 (6 bases). Germline V gene sequence: CDR1 KGHSH, CDR2 LQKENI. V was shortened by 0 bases and J by 9 bases, with 18 bases between the two germline ends. CDR3 length equals 15 residues. The CDR3 is CASSPPGTPLPGQYV. The CDR3 nucleotides read TGTGCCAGCTCACCACCAGGGACACCACTACCGGGGCAGTACGTC.

The gene calls are TRBV5-1 and TRBJ2-7; 9 nucleotides line up with TRBD1. Trimming removed 5 bases from V and 5 bases from J; junction bases left unmatched: 11. This CDR3 is 15 amino acids long. The germline gives CDR1 SGHRS, CDR2 YFSETQ. CDR3 in amino acids: CASRGKTGGVDEQYF. The CDR3 DNA is TGCGCCAGCAGGGGAAAGACAGGGGGAGTCGACGAGCAGTACTTC.

V and J are TRBV27 and TRBJ1-5, with D perhaps TRBD1 (6 bases). Trimming pared 5 bases from V and 0 bases from J, leaving 11 bases between. In germline, CDR1 is MNHEY, CDR2 SMNVEV (reference sequence). CDR3 size: 15 residues. CDR3 nucleotide sequence: TGTGCCAGCAGTCCATGGACAGATAGCAATCAGCCCCAGCATTTT. Its translation: CASSPWTDSNQPQHF.

The gene calls are TRBV10-1 and TRBJ1-6; TRBD1 matches 7 bases. This CDR3 is built from 13 residues. In germline, CDR1 is WNHNN, CDR2 SYGVQD (reference sequence). V lost 5 bases, J lost 10 bases, and 5 bases stayed unmatched. The CDR3: CASSTGVTSPLHF. CDR3 bases: TGCGCCAGCAGTACAGGGGTCACCTCACCCCTCCACTTT.

The chain recombines TRBV30 with TRBJ1-2; D ambiguous. V was cut by 1 base and J by 9 bases, with 9 bases left in between. CDR1 and CDR2 (germline): GTSNPN, SVGIG (reference sequence). CDR3 length equals 11 residues. Here the CDR3 reads CAWSAGGRYTF. The CDR3, as DNA: TGTGCCTGGAGTGCCGGCGGTCGCTACACCTTC.

This chain connects TRBV13 to TRBJ1-3; no definite D call. Germline V gene sequence: CDR1 PRHDT, CDR2 FYEKMQ (reference sequence). The length of the CDR3 is 13 residues. V lost 5 bases and J lost 4, with 9 bases in between. In DNA form, the CDR3 reads TGTGCCAGCAGCCTCCCACAAGGAAACACCATATATTTT. Its translation: CASSLPQGNTIYF.

This chain joins TRBV29-1 and TRBJ2-1; 11 nucleotides match TRBD2. Germline loops: CDR1 SQVTM, CDR2 ANQGSEA. V shed 7 bases and J 9 bases; nucleotides not matched to a gene: 14. CDR3 size: 15 residues. The CDR3 loop is CSGRPTSGSTAEQFF. CDR3 in DNA: TGCAGCGGACGTCCCACTAGCGGGAGTACGGCTGAGCAGTTCTTC.

This chain joins TRBV5-1 and TRBJ1-1; no clear D. The CDR3 has 13 residues. V was clipped by 1 base and J by 4 bases, with 8 bases between them. The germline CDR1 and CDR2 sequences are SGHRS and YFSETQ. The DNA for the CDR3 is TGCGCCAGCAGCTTGTGGCCGGGCACTGAAGCTTTCTTT. Translating it yields CASSLWPGTEAFF.

There are a few counts of this clone. This chain uses TRBV7-2 with TRBJ2-1; TRBD2 matches 10 bases. The CDR3 extends over 16 amino acids. From germline, CDR1 is SGHTA and CDR2 FQGNSA. Trimming cost V 1 base and J 8 bases; bases outside gene matches: 8. The CDR3 is CASSLVSLAGVDEQFF. CDR3 in DNA: TGTGCCAGCAGCTTAGTGAGTCTAGCGGGGGTAGATGAGCAGTTCTTC.

This rearrangement joins TRBV5-1 to TRBJ1-5; D may be TRBD1 (6 bases). The CDR3 has 16 residues. The germline V gene encodes CDR1 SGHRS and CDR2 YFSETQ. Trimming pared 4 bases from V and 1 base from J, leaving 15 bases between. CDR3 sequence reads: CASSAGVGGSNQPQHF. The CDR3 coding sequence is TGCGCCAGCAGCGCCGGCGTTGGGGGCAGCAATCAGCCCCAGCATTTT.

The chain recombines TRBV30 with TRBJ2-2; 7 bases match TRBD2. V lost 0 bases and J lost 3; bases outside the gene matches: 7. The CDR3 length is 16 residues. In germline, CDR1 is GTSNPN, CDR2 SVGIG (reference sequence). Written as DNA, the CDR3 is TGTGCCTGGAGTGTAACGGGGGGTTTGTACACCGGGGAGCTGTTTTTT. It is translated as CAWSVTGGLYTGELFF.

The chain uses TRBV6-6 and TRBJ2-7, with D possibly being TRBD2 (7 bases). Judging by the DNA end, TRBJ2-1 fits better; the J call may be wrong. CDR1 and CDR2 from the germline V gene are MNHNY and SVGAGI (reference sequence). This CDR3 has 13 residues. The CDR3 region has the DNA TGTGCCAGCGGGGGAGGGACATACAATGAGCAGTTCTTC. As protein: CASGGGTYNEQFF.

J is TRBJ1-5 and V is TRBV7-9; 9 nucleotides align to TRBD1. The V segment lost 5 bases and the J segment 7 bases; nucleotides outside the gene matches: 6. The CDR3 runs to 14 residues. The germline V gene has CDR1 SEHNR and CDR2 FQNEAQ (reference sequence). The CDR3 loop reads CASSRTGDGQPQHF. CDR3 coding DNA: TGTGCCAGCAGCCGGACAGGGGACGGACAGCCCCAGCATTTT.

The chain has TRBV18 and TRBJ2-3, with TRBD2 matching 11 bases. The V segment lost 6 bases and the J segment 0 bases; nucleotides outside the gene matches: 11. The germline CDR1 and CDR2 sequences are KGHSH and LQKENI. The CDR3 contains 18 residues. CDR3 DNA: TGTGCCAGCTCTCCTGGGACTAGCGGCTACACTAGCACAGATACGCAGTATTTT. This translates into CASSPGTSGYTSTDTQYF.

The chain carries TRBV5-1 and TRBJ2-5; the match to TRBD2 covers 11 bases. The length of the CDR3 is 16 residues. The germline V gene encodes CDR1 SGHRS and CDR2 YFSETQ. J was trimmed by 5 bases and V by 0 bases; bases with no gene match: 6. The CDR3, as DNA: TGCGCCAGCAGCTTGGATAGCGGGAGGGCCAGGGAGACCCAGTACTTC. Its protein product is CASSLDSGRARETQYF.

The CDR3 region is CASSPSYFSGNTIYF. In DNA, the CDR3 is TGTGCCAGCAGCCCTTCCTATTTCTCTGGAAACACCATATATTTT. This sequence joins TRBV27 and TRBJ1-3; D unclear. Germline V gene lookup returns CDR1 MNHEY and CDR2 SMNVEV (reference sequence). The V and J ends lost 6 bases and 0 bases respectively, with 12 bases between them. The CDR3 spans 15 residues.

This chain connects TRBV5-4 to TRBJ2-3; 7 nucleotides line up with TRBD2. The CDR3 runs to 13 residues. The germline V gene encodes CDR1 SGHNT and CDR2 YYREEE (reference sequence). CDR3: CAAGDWNTDTQYF. CDR3 coding DNA: TGTGCGGCGGGGGACTGGAACACAGATACGCAGTATTTT.

This chain uses TRBV11-2 with TRBJ2-5, with D maybe TRBD2 (5 bases). V shed 6 bases and J shed 4 bases, with 21 bases lying between them. This CDR3 spans 16 amino acids. Germline CDR1 is SGHAT and CDR2 is FQNNGV. CDR3 residues: CASSSLKGPEGETQYF. The CDR3 DNA is TGTGCCAGCAGTTCTCTAAAAGGGCCCGAGGGAGAGACCCAGTACTTC. Supplemented by reference TRBV11-2 and TRBJ2-5, the full variable domain reads EAGVAQSPRYKIIEKRQSVAFWCNPISGHATLYWYQQILGQGPKLLIQFQNNGVVDDSQLPKDRFSAERLKGVDSTLKIQPAKLEDSAVYLCASSSLKGPEGETQYFGPGTRLLVL.